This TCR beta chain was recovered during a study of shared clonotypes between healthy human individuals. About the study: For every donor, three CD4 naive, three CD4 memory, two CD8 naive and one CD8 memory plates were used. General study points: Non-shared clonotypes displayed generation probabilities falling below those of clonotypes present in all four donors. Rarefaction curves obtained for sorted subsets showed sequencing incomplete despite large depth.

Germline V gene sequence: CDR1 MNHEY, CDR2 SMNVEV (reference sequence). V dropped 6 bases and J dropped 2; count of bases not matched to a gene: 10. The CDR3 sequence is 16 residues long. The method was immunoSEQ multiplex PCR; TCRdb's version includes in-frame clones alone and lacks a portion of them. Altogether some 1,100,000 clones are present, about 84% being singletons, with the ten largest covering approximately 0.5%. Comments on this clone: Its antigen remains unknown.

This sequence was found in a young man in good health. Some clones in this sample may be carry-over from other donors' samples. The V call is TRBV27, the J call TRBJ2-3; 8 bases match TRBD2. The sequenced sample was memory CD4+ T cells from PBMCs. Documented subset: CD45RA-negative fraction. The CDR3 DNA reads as TGTGCCAGCAGCACCCGTCGCGGGGGGAACACAGATACGCAGTATTTT. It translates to CASSTRRGGNTDTQYF.